This T cell receptor beta chain was identified during a study of a mutant IDH1 vaccine in newly diagnosed glioma. Points from the study as a whole: Of the patients, around 93% had vaccine-induced immune responses.

Using immunoSEQ multiplex PCR, the repertoire was profiled, and TCRdb retains in-frame clones only, with some absent. The table lists 50,000 to 65,000 clones, approximately 81% of them singletons. As concerns this clone: What it binds is unknown.

CDR3 size: 17 residues. The germline V gene has CDR1 SQVTM and CDR2 ANQGSEA. J lost 2 bases, V lost 5 bases, and 6 bases had no gene match. Stated time point: week 5, during vaccination. Vaccination comprised doses that each held 300 ug of mutant IDH1 20-mer peptide, plus topical imiquimod. This chain connects TRBV29-1 to TRBJ2-1; 16 nucleotides agree with TRBD2. The receptor comes from a young man with glioma. The sample here was PBMCs, taken from a glioma patient whose treatment included an IDH1 peptide vaccine. The DNA for the CDR3 is TGCAGCGTTTCCGGGACTAGCGGGGGGGCCACCTACAATGAGCAGTTCTTC. Translating gives CSVSGTSGGATYNEQFF.